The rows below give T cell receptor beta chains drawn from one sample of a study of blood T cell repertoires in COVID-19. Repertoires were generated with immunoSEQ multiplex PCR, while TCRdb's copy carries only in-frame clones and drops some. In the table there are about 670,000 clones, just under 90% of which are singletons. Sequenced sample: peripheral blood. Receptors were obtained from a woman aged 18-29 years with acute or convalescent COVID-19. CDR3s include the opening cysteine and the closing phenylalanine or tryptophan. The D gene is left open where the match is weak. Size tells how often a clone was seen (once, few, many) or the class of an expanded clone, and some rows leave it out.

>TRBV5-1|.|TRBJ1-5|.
CASSFDGAGSQPQHF
TGCGCCAGCAGCTTCGATGGGGCAGGTAGTCAGCCCCAGCATTTT
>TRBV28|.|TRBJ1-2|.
CASSLPGAGDYTF
TGTGCCAGCAGTTTACCAGGGGCAGGTGACTACACCTTC
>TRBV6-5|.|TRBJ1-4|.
CASKRARGEKLFF
TGTGCCAGCAAGAGGGCGAGGGGGGAAAAACTGTTTTTT
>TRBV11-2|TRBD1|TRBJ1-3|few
CASSFKGASGNTIYF
TGTGCCAGCAGCTTTAAGGGGGCCTCTGGAAACACCATATATTTT
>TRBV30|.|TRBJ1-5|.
CAWSQTTNQPQHF
TGTGCCTGGTCCCAGACAACAAATCAGCCCCAGCATTTT
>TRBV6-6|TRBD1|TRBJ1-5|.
CASRAPGQGSQPQHF
TGTGCCAGCAGAGCCCCGGGACAGGGTTCTCAGCCCCAGCATTTT
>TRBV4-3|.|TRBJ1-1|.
CASSPWAGKNTEAFF
TGCGCCAGCAGCCCCTGGGCAGGGAAGAACACTGAAGCTTTCTTT
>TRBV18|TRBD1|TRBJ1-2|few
CASSPGDSIYGYTF
TGTGCCAGCTCACCAGGGGACAGCATCTATGGCTACACCTTC
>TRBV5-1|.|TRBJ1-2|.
CASSLEAVYGYTF
TGCGCCAGCAGCTTGGAGGCGGTGTATGGCTACACCTTC
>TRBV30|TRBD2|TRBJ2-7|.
CAWKTGGVYEQYF
TGTGCCTGGAAAACTGGGGGGGTTTACGAGCAGTACTTC
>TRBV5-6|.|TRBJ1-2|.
CASSLPAGVVYGYTF
TGTGCCAGCAGCTTGCCGGCAGGGGTCGTCTATGGCTACACCTTC
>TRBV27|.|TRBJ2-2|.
CASSLAGADTGELFF
TGTGCCAGCAGTTTAGCGGGGGCGGACACCGGGGAGCTGTTTTTT
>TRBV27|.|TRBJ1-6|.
CASSFITGNSPLHF
TGTGCCAGCAGTTTTATCACAGGAAATTCACCCCTCCACTTT
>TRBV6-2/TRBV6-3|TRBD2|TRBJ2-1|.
CASSLLLAGDNEQFF
TGTGCCAGCAGTTTACTCCTAGCGGGGGATAATGAGCAGTTCTTC
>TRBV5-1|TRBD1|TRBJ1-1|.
CASSRDRGKWNTEAFF
TGCGCCAGCAGTCGGGACAGGGGGAAGTGGAACACTGAAGCTTTCTTT
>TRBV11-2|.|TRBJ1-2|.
CASSGDSYGYTF
TGTGCCAGCAGCGGCGACAGCTATGGCTACACCTTC